This T cell receptor beta chain derives from a study of T cells after yellow fever vaccination (dated by TCRdb to 2018 to 2020). Regarding the complete study: The SMART-Seq v4 Ultra Low Input RNA kit was used to prepare libraries from fractions with low cell numbers. To follow T-cell clones before and after both primary and booster YFV17D yellow fever vaccination, bulk TCR alpha and beta repertoires underwent longitudinal sequencing. Two healthy male donors made up the cohort, one aged 18 to 29 years and the other aged 30 to 40 years. Blood was drawn at multiple timepoints before and after primary and secondary immunization, with bulk PBMC replicates and cell subsets isolated. Points the paper makes about the study in general: Compared with the primary T-cell response, the secondary T-cell response was weaker but faster, peaking on day 5 rather than day 15. Most clones expanded after primary vaccination were re-detected after the booster (approximately 95% of CD4 and around 88% of CD8), suggesting broad memory maintenance. Only two donors were included in the study, so the extent to which the findings can be generalized is limited. Computational filtering was required because FACS-sorted repertoires could contain abundant contaminating clonotypes from the bulk population. A small fraction of clonotypes showed up in both the CD4 and CD8 compartments, probably as a result of convergent recombination.

The reads were generated on an Illumina NovaSeq 6000. TCR cDNA was synthesized by 5'RACE template switching, which introduced a universal primer site and unique molecular identifiers. cDNA synthesis was primed from both the TCR alpha and TCR beta constant segments. Two PCR steps were used to amplify libraries, with sample barcodes and sequencing adapters being added in the second step. Sequencing of libraries was performed on Illumina HiSeq 2500 (2x100 bp) or NovaSeq (2x150 bp). On the authors' methods: MIGEC handled demultiplexing of reads and collapsing into UMI consensus sequences, while MiXCR performed V(D)J alignment. Clonotypes responding to the vaccine were identified with edgeR on replicate PBMC samples, with the criteria of FDR below 0.01 and a log2 fold change above 5 up to day 15. Bulk clonotypes were assigned CD4 or CD8 identity according to which sequenced CD4 or CD8 repertoire held them at higher abundance. Using fastp at Q25 and MiXCR, TCRdb reprocessed the public reads and kept productive beta chains. Each entry merges the rows of one CDR3 protein and shows their most common DNA and genes. For this entry, the V and J calls and clone size follow TCRdb and not the study's own pipeline. The sample table shows 340,000 or so distinct CDR3 sequences, and around an eighth are seen once. The top ten hold 3.2% of the sample.

Many counts were recorded for this clonotype. There is no known antigen for this receptor. No much larger clonotype is one base removed from it; base qualities were not supplied. Reading from cysteine to phenylalanine, the CDR3 counts 15 amino acids. The entry retains the CDR3 DNA only, 45 bases that are in frame from base 1. Ends trimmed: V by 0 bases, J by 4 bases; bases unmatched to a gene: 4. Based on the germline V gene (reference sequence), the CDR1 and CDR2 sequences are DFQATT and SNEGSKA. This sample's treatment or condition label indicates: live attenuated yellow fever vaccine strain. PBMCs were isolated from peripheral blood using a standard Ficoll-Paque protocol. Dynabeads CD4 and CD8 positive selection kits were used to isolate CD4 and CD8 T-cell fractions. TriZol was used to extract RNA from bulk PBMCs, from CD4 and CD8 fractions, and from dextramer-positive and dextramer-negative fractions.

The chain couples TRBV20-1 to TRBJ2-5; TRBD2 lines up with 11 middle nucleotides. The TCR was taken from a man younger than 35 who received the YFV17D yellow fever vaccine. The sequencing used CD4+ T cells sorted from PBMCs, collected 15 days after the yellow fever booster vaccination. The CDR3 protein: CSARDTGTSGETQYF. In nucleotide form, the sequence is TGCAGTGCTAGAGATACCGGGACTAGCGGAGAGACCCAGTACTTC.